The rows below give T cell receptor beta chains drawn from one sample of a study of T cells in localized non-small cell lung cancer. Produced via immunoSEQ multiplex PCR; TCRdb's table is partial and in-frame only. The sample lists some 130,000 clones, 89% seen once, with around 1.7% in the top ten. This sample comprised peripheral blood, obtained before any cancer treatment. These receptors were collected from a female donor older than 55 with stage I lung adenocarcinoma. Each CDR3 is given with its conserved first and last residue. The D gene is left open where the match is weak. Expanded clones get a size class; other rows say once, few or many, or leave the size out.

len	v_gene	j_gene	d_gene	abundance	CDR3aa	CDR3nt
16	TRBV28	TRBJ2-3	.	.	CASPPAEGLGTDTQYF	TGTGCCAGCCCTCCAGCGGAGGGGTTGGGCACAGATACGCAGTATTTT
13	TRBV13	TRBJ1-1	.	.	CASRIQVGGPAFF	TGTGCCAGCAGGATACAGGTCGGGGGGCCCGCTTTCTTT
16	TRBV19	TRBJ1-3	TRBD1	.	CASSMAGGVSGNTIYF	TGTGCCAGTAGTATGGCAGGGGGAGTCTCTGGAAACACCATATATTTT
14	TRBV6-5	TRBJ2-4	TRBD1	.	CASRNTGVKNIQYF	TGTGCCAGCAGGAACACAGGGGTGAAAAACATTCAGTACTTC
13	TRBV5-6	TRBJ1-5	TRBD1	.	CASSPGTGQPQHF	TGTGCCAGCAGCCCGGGGACAGGTCAGCCCCAGCATTTT
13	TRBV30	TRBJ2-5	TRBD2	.	CAWSGLERGTQYF	TGTGCCTGGAGCGGACTAGAACGAGGGACCCAGTACTTC
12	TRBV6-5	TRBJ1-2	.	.	CASNTPGYGYTF	TGTGCCAGCAATACCCCAGGGTATGGCTACACCTTC
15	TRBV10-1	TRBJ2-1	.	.	CASSESDGLANEQFF	TGCGCCAGCAGTGAGTCTGATGGGCTGGCCAATGAGCAGTTCTTC
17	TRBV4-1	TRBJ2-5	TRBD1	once	CASSQGVAGGQVETQYF	TGCGCCAGCAGCCAAGGAGTGGCAGGGGGACAAGTGGAGACCCAGTACTTC
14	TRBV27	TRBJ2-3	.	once	CASSLTSSTDTQYF	TGTGCCAGCAGTCTTACCTCTAGCACAGATACGCAGTATTTT
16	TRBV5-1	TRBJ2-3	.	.	CASSLAGGDPTDTQYF	TGCGCCAGCAGCTTGGCCGGGGGAGACCCCACAGATACGCAGTATTTT
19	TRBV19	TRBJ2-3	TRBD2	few	CASSIGGATSGTSTDTQYF	TGTGCCAGTAGTATAGGGGGGGCGACTAGCGGGACTAGCACAGATACGCAGTATTTT
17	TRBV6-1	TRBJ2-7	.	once	CASSERYTYSANYEQYF	TGTGCCAGCAGTGAACGATATACGTATAGCGCAAACTACGAGCAGTACTTC
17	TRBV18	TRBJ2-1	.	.	CASSPGPAPSSYNEQFF	TGTGCCAGCTCACCTGGACCAGCTCCAAGCTCCTACAATGAGCAGTTCTTC
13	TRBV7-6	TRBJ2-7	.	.	CASSLDTGYEQYF	TGTGCCAGCAGCTTGGATACAGGCTACGAGCAGTACTTC
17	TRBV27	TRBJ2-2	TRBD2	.	CASSLLALAGNTGELFF	TGTGCCAGCAGTTTATTGGCCCTAGCGGGAAACACCGGGGAGCTGTTTTTT
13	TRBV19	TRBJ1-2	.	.	CASAKGGAYGYTF	TGTGCCAGCGCTAAGGGCGGGGCGTATGGCTACACCTTC
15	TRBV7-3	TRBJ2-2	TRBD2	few	CASSLSGAFTGELFF	TGTGCCAGCAGCCTAAGCGGGGCTTTCACCGGGGAGCTGTTTTTT
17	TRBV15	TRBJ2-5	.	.	CATSRDETRTERETQYF	TGTGCCACCAGCAGAGATGAAACCAGGACAGAGCGGGAGACCCAGTACTTC
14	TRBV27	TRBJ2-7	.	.	CASSLIQRSYEQYF	TGTGCCAGCAGTTTAATACAGAGAAGCTACGAGCAGTACTTC
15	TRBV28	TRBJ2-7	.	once	CASNVVQSLSYEQYF	TGTGCCAGCAATGTCGTCCAGTCCCTCTCCTACGAGCAGTACTTC
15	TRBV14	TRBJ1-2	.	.	CASSQETALGYGYTF	TGTGCCAGCAGCCAAGAGACAGCTTTAGGCTATGGCTACACCTTC
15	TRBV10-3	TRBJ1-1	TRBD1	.	CAISLQGASDTEAFF	TGTGCCATCAGTCTACAGGGGGCGTCGGACACTGAAGCTTTCTTT
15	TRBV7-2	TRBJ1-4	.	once	CASSLVAGDGEKLFF	TGTGCCAGCAGCTTAGTGGCAGGGGACGGTGAAAAACTGTTTTTT
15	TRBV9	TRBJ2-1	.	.	CASSALLRRGGEQFF	TGTGCCAGCAGCGCCCTCTTGCGCAGGGGAGGAGAGCAGTTCTTC